The sequence of this T cell receptor beta chain was determined in a study of T cells in Graves' hyperthyroidism and ophthalmopathy. Study observations and caveats: Median prediction lead before ophthalmopathy onset was 5.5 to 7 months with the model.

This clonotype was counted between two and nine times. The antigen is unknown. TCR beta CDR3 regions were amplified from RNA. HTBI primers were employed in a first-round RT-PCR of the TCR CDR3. MiXCR, run by TCRdb on the multiplex PCR reads, gives a single entry per CDR3 protein. Of approximately 870,000 distinct CDR3 sequences listed, about 38% are singletons. Per the germline V gene, CDR1 is SGDLS and CDR2 is YYNGEE. There are 13 residues in the CDR3. The V end was cut by 4 bases, the J end by 2 bases, with 10 bases between. Diagnosing involved the use of clinical symptoms, serum thyroxine and TRAb, thyroid ultrasound and orbital computed tomography.

The sequence came from a man between 18 and 35 years old with Graves' hyperthyroidism. The chain links TRBV9 to TRBJ2-7; D gene uncertain. Sequencing input: blood. The CDR3 spells CASSPDTAYEQYF. In DNA, the CDR3 is TGTGCCAGCAGCCCCGACACTGCCTACGAGCAGTACTTC.